These T cell receptor beta chains were read from a single sample in a study of early T cells in non-severe SARS-CoV-2 infection. TCRdb re-called the 5' RACE reads with MiXCR, one entry per CDR3 protein. This sample carries about 49,000 distinct CDR3 sequences, 5.5% to 6.5% of them seen once, and the ten largest clones take 2.8%. Here the sequenced sample was whole blood, taken at baseline. These TCRs come from an adult who was a healthcare worker with PCR-confirmed SARS-CoV-2 infection or an uninfected control (not recorded which). The CDR3 runs from the conserved cysteine through the conserved F or W. The D gene is left open where the match is weak. The size entry is marked missing in some rows and otherwise reads once, few, many or a size class.

v_gene	abundance	j_gene	d_gene	CDR3nt	CDR3aa
TRBV20-1	-	TRBJ2-7	-	TGCAGTGCCCTAGGGGATTCCTACGAGCAGTACTTC	CSALGDSYEQYF
TRBV24-1	-	TRBJ1-1	TRBD1	TGTGCCACCAGTGATGGGACAGGGGGGGAAGCTTTCTTT	CATSDGTGGEAFF
TRBV18	many	TRBJ1-5	TRBD1	TGTGCCAGCTCACCACGGACAGGGGTTGGCAGCAATCAGCCCCAGCATTTT	CASSPRTGVGSNQPQHF
TRBV6-5	many	TRBJ1-1	TRBD1	TGTGCCAGCAGTTACTCGAACAGGGGACGAACTGAAGCTTTCTTT	CASSYSNRGRTEAFF
TRBV20-1	few	TRBJ2-3	-	TGCAGTGCTGTTTTGGGTACGCAGTATTTT	CSAVLGTQYF
TRBV5-1	many	TRBJ1-1	-	TGCGCCAGCAGCTTGGTTGGCAGGGACGAAGCTTTCTTT	CASSLVGRDEAFF
TRBV6-2/TRBV6-3	few	TRBJ1-5	-	TGTGCCAGCAGTTACCCTGGGATTTATCAGCCCCAGCATTTT	CASSYPGIYQPQHF
TRBV6-2/TRBV6-3	many	TRBJ2-1	TRBD2	TGTGCCAGCAGTTACTCCTATAGCGGGGGCCCTACTTCCAAGTTCTTC	CASSYSYSGGPTSKFF
TRBV6-5	-	TRBJ2-7	TRBD2	TGTGCCAGCAGAAGACGCCCCGGGACTAGCGGGGGGGCCGGCGAGCAGTACTTC	CASRRRPGTSGGAGEQYF
TRBV7-2	few	TRBJ2-1	-	TGTGCCAGCAGCTTTAGAGGGGACGTACACTACAATGAGCAGTTCTTC	CASSFRGDVHYNEQFF
TRBV4-2	many	TRBJ1-2	-	TGTGCCAGCAGCTCCCGGGTAGGGCCAGGGGGCTACACCTTC	CASSSRVGPGGYTF
TRBV12-5	many	TRBJ1-1	-	TGTGCTAGTGGTTTGGTAAATGACCTTGAAGCTTTCTTT	CASGLVNDLEAFF
TRBV6-2/TRBV6-3	medium-sized	TRBJ2-1	TRBD1	TGTGCCAGCAGGTCAGGGGGTGAGCAGTTCTTC	CASRSGGEQFF
TRBV4-1	-	TRBJ1-1	-	TGCGCCAGCAGTAACGGGGCAGGAGACACTGAAGCTTTCTTT	CASSNGAGDTEAFF
TRBV5-1	-	TRBJ2-7	TRBD1	TGCGCCAGCAGCTTGGGGGGACAGGGGACCCTCTACGAGCAGTACTTC	CASSLGGQGTLYEQYF
TRBV6-5	many	TRBJ2-1	TRBD1	TGTGCCAGCAGTTACGACAGGGGCCCCTACAATGAGCAGTTCTTC	CASSYDRGPYNEQFF
TRBV6-2/TRBV6-3	few	TRBJ2-7	-	TGTGCCAGCAAAATGTACCCCGGGGCCCCCTACGAGCAGTACTTC	CASKMYPGAPYEQYF
TRBV28	-	TRBJ1-2	-	TGTGCCATTTCGACCCTGAACTATGGCTACACCTTC	CAISTLNYGYTF
TRBV12-3/TRBV12-4	-	TRBJ1-3	-	TGTGCCAGCACCCTGGGGCTCAGCTCTGGAAACACCATATATTTT	CASTLGLSSGNTIYF
TRBV20-1	-	TRBJ2-4	-	TGCAGTGCTAGGAGTGGTCAAAACATTCAGTACTTC	CSARSGQNIQYF
TRBV12-3/TRBV12-4	many	TRBJ1-5	TRBD1	TGTGCCAGCAGTTTAAGGGGGCCCTATAGCAATCAGCCCCAGCATTTT	CASSLRGPYSNQPQHF
TRBV27	many	TRBJ1-4	-	TGTGCCAGCAGTTACTGGCAGGGTGGGGCTAATGAAAAACTGTTTTTT	CASSYWQGGANEKLFF
TRBV28	few	TRBJ2-3	-	TGTGCCAGCAGTCTCGAGGGGGTAACAGATACGCAGTATTTT	CASSLEGVTDTQYF
TRBV19	few	TRBJ2-6	TRBD1	TGTGCCAGTAGAAAATCGGGACAGAGCAACGTCCTGACTTTC	CASRKSGQSNVLTF